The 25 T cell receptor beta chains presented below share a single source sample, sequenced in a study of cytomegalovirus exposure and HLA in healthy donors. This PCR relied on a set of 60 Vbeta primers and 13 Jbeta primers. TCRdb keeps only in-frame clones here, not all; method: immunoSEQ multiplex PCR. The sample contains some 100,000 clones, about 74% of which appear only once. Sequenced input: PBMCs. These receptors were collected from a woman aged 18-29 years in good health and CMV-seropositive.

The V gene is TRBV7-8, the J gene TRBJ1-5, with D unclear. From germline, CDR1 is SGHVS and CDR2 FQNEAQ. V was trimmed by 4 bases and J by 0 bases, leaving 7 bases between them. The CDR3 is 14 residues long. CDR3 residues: CASSSQISNQPQHF. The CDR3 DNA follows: TGTGCCAGCAGCTCCCAGATTAGCAATCAGCCCCAGCATTTT.

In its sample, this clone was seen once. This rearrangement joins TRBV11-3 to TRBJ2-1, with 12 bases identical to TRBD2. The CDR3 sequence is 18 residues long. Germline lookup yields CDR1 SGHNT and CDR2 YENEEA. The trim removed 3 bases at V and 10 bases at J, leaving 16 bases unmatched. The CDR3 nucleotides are TGTGCCAGCAGCTTCTTGACTAGCGGGAGACCAGACATCAACGAGCAGTTCTTC. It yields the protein CASSFLTSGRPDINEQFF.

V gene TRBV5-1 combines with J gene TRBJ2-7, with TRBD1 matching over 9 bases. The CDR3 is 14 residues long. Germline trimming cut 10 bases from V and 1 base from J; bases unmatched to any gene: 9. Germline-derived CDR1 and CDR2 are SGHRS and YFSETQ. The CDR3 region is CASRRTGVSYEQYF. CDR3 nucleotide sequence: TGCGCCTCTCGTCGGACAGGGGTATCCTACGAGCAGTACTTC.

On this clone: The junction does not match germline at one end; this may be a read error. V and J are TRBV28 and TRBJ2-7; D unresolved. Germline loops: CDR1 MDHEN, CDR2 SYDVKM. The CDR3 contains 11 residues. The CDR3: CASSRIMAPDF. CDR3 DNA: TGTGCCAGCAGCCGCATAATGGCCCCCGACTTC.

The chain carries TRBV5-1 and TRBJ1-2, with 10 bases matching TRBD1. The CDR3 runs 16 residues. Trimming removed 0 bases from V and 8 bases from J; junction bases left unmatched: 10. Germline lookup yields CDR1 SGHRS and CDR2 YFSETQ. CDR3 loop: CASSLGGFRDRGGYTF. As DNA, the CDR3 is TGCGCCAGCAGCTTGGGGGGCTTCCGGGACAGGGGAGGCTACACCTTC.

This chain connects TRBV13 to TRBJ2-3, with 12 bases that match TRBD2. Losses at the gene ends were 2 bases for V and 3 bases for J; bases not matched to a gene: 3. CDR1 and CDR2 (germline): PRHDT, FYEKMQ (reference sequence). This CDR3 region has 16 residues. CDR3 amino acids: CASSLMTSGSTDTQYF. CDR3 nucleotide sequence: TGTGCCAGCAGCTTAATGACTAGCGGGAGTACAGATACGCAGTATTTT.

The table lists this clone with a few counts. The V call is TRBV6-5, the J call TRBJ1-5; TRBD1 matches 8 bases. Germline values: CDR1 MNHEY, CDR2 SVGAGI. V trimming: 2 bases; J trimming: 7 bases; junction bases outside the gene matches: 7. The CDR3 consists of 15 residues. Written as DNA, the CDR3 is TGTGCCAGCAGTTACGGCGGGACAGGAGGACAGCCCCAGCATTTT. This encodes CASSYGGTGGQPQHF.

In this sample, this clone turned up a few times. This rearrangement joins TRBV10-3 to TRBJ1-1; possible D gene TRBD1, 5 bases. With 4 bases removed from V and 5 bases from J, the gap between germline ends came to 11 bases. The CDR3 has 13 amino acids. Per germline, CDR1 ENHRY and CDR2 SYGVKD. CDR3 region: CAISVGGRTEAFF. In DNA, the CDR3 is TGTGCCATCAGTGTTGGGGGGAGGACTGAAGCTTTCTTT.

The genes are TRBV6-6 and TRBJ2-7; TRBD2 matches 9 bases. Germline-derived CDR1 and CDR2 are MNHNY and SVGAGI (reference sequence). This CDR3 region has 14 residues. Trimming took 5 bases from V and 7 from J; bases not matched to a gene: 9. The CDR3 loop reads CASSVAGVGGEQYF. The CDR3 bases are TGTGCCAGCAGTGTAGCGGGAGTCGGCGGGGAGCAGTACTTC.

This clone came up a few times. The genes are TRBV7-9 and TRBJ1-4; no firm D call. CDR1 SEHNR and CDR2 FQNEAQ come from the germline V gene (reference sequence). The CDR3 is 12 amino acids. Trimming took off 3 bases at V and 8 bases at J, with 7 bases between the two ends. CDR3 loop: CASSLSREKLFF. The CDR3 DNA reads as TGTGCCAGCAGCTTGTCTAGAGAAAAACTGTTTTTT.

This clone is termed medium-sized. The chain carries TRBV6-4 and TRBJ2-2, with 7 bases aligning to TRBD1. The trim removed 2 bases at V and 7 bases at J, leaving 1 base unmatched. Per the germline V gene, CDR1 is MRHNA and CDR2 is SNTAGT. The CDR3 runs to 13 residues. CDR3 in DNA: TGTGCCAGCAGTGACCGGGACAGCGGGGAGCTGTTTTTT. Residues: CASSDRDSGELFF.

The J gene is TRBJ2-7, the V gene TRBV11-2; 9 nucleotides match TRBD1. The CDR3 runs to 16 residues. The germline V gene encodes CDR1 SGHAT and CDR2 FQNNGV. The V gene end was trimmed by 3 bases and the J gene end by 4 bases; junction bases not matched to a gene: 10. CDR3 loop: CASSLASGTGLYEQYF. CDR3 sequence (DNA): TGTGCCAGCAGCTTGGCCTCCGGGACAGGGTTGTACGAGCAGTACTTC.

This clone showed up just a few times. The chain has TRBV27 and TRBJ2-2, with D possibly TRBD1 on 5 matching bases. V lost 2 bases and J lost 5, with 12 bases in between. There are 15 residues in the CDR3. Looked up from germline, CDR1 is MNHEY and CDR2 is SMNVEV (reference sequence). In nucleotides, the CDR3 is TGTGCCAGCAGTTTAACAGGACGGACGACCGGGGAGCTGTTTTTT. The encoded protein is CASSLTGRTTGELFF.

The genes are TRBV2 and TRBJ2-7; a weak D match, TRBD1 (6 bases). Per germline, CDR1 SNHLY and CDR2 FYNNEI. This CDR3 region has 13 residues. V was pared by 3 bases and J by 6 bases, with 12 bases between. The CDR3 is CASSDQGLGEQYF. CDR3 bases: TGTGCCAGCAGTGATCAGGGGCTAGGCGAGCAGTACTTC.

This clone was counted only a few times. The CDR3: CASSIARDSGYTF. The DNA for the CDR3 is TGTGCCAGTAGTATAGCCCGTGACAGTGGCTACACCTTC. This rearrangement joins TRBV19 to TRBJ1-2, with D tentatively TRBD1 (5 bases). The CDR3 contains 13 residues. Germline CDR1 reads LNHDA; CDR2 reads SQIVND (reference sequence). Trimming cost V 1 base and J 7 bases, with 10 bases left between them.

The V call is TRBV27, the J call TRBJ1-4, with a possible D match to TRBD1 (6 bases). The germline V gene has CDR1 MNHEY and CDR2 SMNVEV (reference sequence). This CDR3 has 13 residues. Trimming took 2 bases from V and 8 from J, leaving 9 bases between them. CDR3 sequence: CASSLGQREKLFF. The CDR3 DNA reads TGTGCCAGCAGTTTAGGACAGCGGGAAAAACTGTTTTTT.

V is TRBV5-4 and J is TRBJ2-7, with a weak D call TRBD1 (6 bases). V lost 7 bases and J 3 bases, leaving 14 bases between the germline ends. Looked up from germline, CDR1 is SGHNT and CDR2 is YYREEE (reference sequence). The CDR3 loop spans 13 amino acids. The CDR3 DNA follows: TGTGCCAGCTCTCACAGGGTGAACTACGAGCAGTACTTC. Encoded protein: CASSHRVNYEQYF.

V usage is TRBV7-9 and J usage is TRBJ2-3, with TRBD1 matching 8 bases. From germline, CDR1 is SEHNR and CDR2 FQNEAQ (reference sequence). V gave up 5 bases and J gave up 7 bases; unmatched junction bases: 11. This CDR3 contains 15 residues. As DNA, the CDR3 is TGTGCCAGCAGCCCCCCAGGGGGCCAAGGGAATACGCAGTATTTT. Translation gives CASSPPGGQGNTQYF.

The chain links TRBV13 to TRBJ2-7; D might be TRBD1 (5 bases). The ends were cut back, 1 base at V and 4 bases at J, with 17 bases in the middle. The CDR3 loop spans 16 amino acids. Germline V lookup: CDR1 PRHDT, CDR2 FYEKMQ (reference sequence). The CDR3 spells CASSLEGREIAYEQYF. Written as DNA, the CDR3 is TGTGCCAGCAGCTTAGAGGGCAGGGAAATAGCTTACGAGCAGTACTTC.

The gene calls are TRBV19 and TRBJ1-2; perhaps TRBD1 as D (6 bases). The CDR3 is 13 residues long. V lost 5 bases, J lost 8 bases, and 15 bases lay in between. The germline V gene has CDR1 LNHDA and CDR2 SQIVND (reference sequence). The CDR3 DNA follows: TGTGCCAGTAGTTCGCACAGGGTCGACGGCTACACCTTC. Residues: CASSSHRVDGYTF.

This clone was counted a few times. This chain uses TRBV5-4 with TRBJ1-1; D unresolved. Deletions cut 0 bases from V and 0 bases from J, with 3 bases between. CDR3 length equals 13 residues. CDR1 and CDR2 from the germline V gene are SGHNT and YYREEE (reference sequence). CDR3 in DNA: TGTGCCAGCAGCTTGGAGCTGAACACTGAAGCTTTCTTT. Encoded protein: CASSLELNTEAFF.

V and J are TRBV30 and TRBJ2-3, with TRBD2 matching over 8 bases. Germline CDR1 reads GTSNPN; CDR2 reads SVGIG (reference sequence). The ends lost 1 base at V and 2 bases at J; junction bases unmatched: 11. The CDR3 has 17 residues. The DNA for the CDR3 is TGTGCCTGGAGTGCGGGGTATAGCGGGACCCACACAGATACGCAGTATTTT. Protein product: CAWSAGYSGTHTDTQYF.

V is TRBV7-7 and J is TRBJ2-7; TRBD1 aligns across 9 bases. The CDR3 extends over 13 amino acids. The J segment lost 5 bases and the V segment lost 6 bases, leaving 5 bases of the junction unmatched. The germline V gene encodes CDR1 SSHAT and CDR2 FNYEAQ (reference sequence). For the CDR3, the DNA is TGTGCCAGCAGTTACTGGACAGGGGACGAGCAGTACTTC. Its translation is CASSYWTGDEQYF.

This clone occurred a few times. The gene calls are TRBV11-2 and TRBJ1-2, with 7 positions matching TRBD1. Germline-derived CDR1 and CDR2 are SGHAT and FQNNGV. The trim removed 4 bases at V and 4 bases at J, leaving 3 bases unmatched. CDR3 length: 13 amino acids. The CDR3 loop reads CASSSTGPYGYTF. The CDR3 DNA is TGTGCCAGCAGCTCGACAGGGCCCTATGGCTACACCTTC.

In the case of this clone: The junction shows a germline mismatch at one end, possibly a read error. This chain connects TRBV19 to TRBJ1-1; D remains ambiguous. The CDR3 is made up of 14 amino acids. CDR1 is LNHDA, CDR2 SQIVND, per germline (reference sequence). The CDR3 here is CAGSIPTPGTEAFF. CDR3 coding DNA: TGTGCCGGTAGTATCCCGACTCCCGGCACTGAAGCTTTCTTT.